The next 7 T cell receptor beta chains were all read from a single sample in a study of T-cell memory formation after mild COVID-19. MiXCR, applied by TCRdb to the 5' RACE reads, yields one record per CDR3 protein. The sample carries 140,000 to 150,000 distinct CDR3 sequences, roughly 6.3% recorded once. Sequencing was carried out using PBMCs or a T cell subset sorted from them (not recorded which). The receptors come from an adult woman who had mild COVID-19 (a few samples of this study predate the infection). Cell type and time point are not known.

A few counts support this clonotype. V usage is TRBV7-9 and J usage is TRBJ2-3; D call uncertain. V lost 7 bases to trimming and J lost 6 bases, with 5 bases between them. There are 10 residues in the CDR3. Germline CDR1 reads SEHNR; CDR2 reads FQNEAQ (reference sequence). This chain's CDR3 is CASNVDTQYF. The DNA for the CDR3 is TGTGCCAGCAACGTGGATACGCAGTATTTT.

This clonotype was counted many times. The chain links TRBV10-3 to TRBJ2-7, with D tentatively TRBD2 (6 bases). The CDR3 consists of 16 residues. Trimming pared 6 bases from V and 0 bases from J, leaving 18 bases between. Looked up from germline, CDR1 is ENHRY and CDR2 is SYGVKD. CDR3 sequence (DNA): TGTGCCATCAGAGATACCGGGCTAGCGAACTCCTACGAGCAGTACTTC. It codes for CAIRDTGLANSYEQYF.

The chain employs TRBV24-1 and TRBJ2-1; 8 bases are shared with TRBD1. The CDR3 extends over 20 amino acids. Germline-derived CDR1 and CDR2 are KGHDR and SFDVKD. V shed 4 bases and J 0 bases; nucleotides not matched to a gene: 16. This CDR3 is CATSDPQDRGELSSYNEQFF. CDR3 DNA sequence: TGTGCCACCAGTGACCCTCAAGACAGGGGCGAACTTAGCTCCTACAATGAGCAGTTCTTC.

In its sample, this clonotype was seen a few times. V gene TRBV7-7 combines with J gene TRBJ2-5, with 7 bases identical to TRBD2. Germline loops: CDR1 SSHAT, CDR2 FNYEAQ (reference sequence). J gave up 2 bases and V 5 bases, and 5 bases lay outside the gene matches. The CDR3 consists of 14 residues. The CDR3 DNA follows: TGTGCCAGCAGCACCCGAGCGGGACAAGAGACCCAGTACTTC. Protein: CASSTRAGQETQYF.

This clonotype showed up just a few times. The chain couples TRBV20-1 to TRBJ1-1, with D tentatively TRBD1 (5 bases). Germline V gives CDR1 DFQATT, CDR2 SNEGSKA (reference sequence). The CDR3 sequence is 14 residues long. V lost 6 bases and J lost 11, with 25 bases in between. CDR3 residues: CSASFPGGGLNAFF. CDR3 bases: TGCAGTGCCTCCTTCCCGGGCGGGGGACTGAACGCTTTCTTT.

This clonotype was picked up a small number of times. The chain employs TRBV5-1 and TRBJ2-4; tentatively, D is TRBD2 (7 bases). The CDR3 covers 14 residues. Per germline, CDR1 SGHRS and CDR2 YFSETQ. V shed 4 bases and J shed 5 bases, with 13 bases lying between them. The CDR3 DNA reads TGCGCCAGCAGCGCCGGGGGGCCACAAAACATTCAGTACTTC. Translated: CASSAGGPQNIQYF.

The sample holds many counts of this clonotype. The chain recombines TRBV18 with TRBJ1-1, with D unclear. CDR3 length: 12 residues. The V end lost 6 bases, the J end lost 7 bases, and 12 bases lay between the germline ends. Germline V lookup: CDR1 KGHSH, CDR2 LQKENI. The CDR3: CASSDLDLEAFF. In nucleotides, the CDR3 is TGTGCCAGCTCTGACTTAGATCTTGAAGCTTTCTTT.